The present TCR beta chain was sequenced within a study of blood T cell repertoires in COVID-19. At the level of the study: T cells, B-cell-depleted T cells, or PBMCs provided the cDNA or gDNA that served as material.

The length of the CDR3 is 16 residues. Losses at the gene ends were 3 bases for V and 1 base for J; bases not matched to a gene: 6. The germline V gene has CDR1 SGHDN and CDR2 FVKESK. Original processing notes: Quantification of nucleated cells was approximated via reference gene primer amplification. Repertoires were generated with immunoSEQ multiplex PCR, while TCRdb's copy carries only in-frame clones and drops some. V and J calls and clone size are copied from that table; D and trimming were computed from the DNA. Among about 260,000 clones listed, 75% to 90% were seen once. V is TRBV14 and J is TRBJ2-5, with 9 nucleotides matching TRBD2. Sequencing was performed on peripheral blood. This TCR was recovered from a woman aged 70 to 79 with COVID-19, enrolled during active disease. As DNA, the CDR3 is TGTGCCAGCAGCCAGGACCTAGCGGGACCCCAAGAGACCCAGTACTTC. This gives the protein CASSQDLAGPQETQYF.